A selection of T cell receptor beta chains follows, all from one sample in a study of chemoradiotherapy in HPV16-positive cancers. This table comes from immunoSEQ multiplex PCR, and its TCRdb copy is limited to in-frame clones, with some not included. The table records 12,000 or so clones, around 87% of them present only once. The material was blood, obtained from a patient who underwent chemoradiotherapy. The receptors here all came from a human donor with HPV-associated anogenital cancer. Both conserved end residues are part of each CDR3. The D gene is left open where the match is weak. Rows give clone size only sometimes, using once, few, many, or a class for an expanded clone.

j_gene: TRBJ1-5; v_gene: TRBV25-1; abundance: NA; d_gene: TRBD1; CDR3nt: TGTGCCAGCAGTGGACAGGGGGGCAATCAGCCCCAGCATTTT; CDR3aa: CASSGQGGNQPQHF
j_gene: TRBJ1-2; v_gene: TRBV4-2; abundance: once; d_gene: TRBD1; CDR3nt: TGTGCCAGCAGCCAAGTACAGGGGGCCAACACCTTC; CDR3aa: CASSQVQGANTF
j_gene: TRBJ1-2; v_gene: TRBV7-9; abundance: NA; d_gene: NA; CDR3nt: TGTGCCAGCAGCTTAGACAGCTATGGCTACACCTTC; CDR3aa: CASSLDSYGYTF
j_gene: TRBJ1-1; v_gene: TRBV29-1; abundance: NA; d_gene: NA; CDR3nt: TGCAGCGTTGGGATGAGTGGGGGAGTAGCTTTCTTT; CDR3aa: CSVGMSGGVAFF
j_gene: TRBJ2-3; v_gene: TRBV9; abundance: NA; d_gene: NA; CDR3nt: TGTGCCAGCAGCGTAGATGGTTGGGGAACAGATACGCAGTATTTT; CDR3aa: CASSVDGWGTDTQYF
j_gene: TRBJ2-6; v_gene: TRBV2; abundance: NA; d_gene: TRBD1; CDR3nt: TGTGCCGGACAGGTTGGCTCTGGGGCCAACGTCCTGACTTTC; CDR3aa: CAGQVGSGANVLTF
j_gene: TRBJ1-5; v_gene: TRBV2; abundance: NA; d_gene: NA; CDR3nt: TGTGCCAGCAGGTGGGGGAACAATCAGCCCCAGCATTTT; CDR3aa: CASRWGNNQPQHF
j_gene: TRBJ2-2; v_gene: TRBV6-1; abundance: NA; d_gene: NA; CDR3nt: TGTGCCAGCAGTGAAACCCGCTCCGGGGAGCTGTTTTTT; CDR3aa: CASSETRSGELFF
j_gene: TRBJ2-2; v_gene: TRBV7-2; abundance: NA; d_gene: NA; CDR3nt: TGTGCCAGCAGCTTAGCGGGGGGACGGACCGGGGAGCTGTTTTTT; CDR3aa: CASSLAGGRTGELFF
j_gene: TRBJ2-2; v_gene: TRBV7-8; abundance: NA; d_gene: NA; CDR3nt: TGTGCCAGCAGCCGATTGGTGGGGGGCTCCGGGGAGCTGTTTTTT; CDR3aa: CASSRLVGGSGELFF
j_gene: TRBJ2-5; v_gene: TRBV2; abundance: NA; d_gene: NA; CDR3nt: TGTGCCAGCAGCCAACTAGATAGCGTGGAGACCCAGTACTTC; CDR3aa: CASSQLDSVETQYF
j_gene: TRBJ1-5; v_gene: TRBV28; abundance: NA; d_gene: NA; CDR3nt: TGTGCCAGCAGTTTGTACTCAGCCGAGAATCAGCCCCAGCATTTT; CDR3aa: CASSLYSAENQPQHF
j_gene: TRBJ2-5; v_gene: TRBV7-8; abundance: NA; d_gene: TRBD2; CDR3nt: TGTGCCAGCAGCTTAGGCCAGCGGGGACAAGAGACCCAGTACTTC; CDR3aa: CASSLGQRGQETQYF
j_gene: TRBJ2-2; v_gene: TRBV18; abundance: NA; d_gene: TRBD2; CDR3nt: TGTGCCAGCTCACCACGTAGCGGGGGGCCGTTCGCGAACACCGGGGAGCTGTTTTTT; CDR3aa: CASSPRSGGPFANTGELFF
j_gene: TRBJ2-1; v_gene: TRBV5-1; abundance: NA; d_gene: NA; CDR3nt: TGCGCCAGCAGCTTGGTAGCCTCCTCCTACGGCTACAATGAGCAGTTCTTC; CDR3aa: CASSLVASSYGYNEQFF
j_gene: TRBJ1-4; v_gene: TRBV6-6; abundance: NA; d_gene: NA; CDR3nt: TGTGCCAGCAGTTACTCTCAGGGAAATGAAAAACTGTTTTTT; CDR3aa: CASSYSQGNEKLFF
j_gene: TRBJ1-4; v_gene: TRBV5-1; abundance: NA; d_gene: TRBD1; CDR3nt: TGCGCCAGCAGCTTGGATTCAGGGGGGATTAATGAAAAACTGTTTTTT; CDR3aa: CASSLDSGGINEKLFF
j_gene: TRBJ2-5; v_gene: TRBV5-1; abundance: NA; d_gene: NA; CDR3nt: TGCGCCAGCAGCTTGGACCAAGAGACCCAGTACTTC; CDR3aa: CASSLDQETQYF
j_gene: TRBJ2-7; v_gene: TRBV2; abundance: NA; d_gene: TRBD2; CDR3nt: TGTGCCAGCAGTGACGGTTGGGCTAGCGGGGGGACAACCTACGAGCAGTACTTC; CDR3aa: CASSDGWASGGTTYEQYF
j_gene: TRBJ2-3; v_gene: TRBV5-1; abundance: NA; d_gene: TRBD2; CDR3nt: TGCGCCAGCAAAACTAGCGGGGGGGCCGTGACAGATACGCAGTATTTT; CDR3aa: CASKTSGGAVTDTQYF
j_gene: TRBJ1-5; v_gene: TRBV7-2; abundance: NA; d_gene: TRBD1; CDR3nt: TGTGCCAGCAGTTTTCGGGACAGGGGAGATTGGCCCCAGCATTTT; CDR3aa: CASSFRDRGDWPQHF
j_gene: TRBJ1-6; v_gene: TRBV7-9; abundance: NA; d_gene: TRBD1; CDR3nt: TGTGCCAGCAGCTTTTCCGGGACAGGGGAATCACCCCTCCACTTT; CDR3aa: CASSFSGTGESPLHF
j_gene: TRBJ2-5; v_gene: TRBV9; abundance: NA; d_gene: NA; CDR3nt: TGTGCCAGCAGTCTTTCCGGCCTCCCGGGGACCCAGTACTTC; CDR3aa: CASSLSGLPGTQYF
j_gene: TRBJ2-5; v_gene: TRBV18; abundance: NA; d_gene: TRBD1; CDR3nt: TGTGCCAGCTCACCCCCGGGACAGGGGACGTCGGGGACCCAGTACTTC; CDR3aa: CASSPPGQGTSGTQYF
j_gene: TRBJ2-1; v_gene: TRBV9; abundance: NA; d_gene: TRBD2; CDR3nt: TGTGCCAGCAGCGTCACTAGCGGGGGTAATGAGCAGTTCTTC; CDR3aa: CASSVTSGGNEQFF
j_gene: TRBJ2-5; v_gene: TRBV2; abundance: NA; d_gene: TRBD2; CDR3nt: TGTGCCAGCAGCGGGGGGTGGGCAAGGGAGACCCAGTACTTC; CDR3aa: CASSGGWARETQYF
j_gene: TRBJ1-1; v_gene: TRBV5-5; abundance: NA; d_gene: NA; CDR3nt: TGTGCCAGCAGCTTTATTAGAAGAGGGAACACTGAAGCTTTCTTT; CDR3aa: CASSFIRRGNTEAFF
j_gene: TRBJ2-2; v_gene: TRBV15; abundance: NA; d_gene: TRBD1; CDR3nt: TGTGCCACAATCCGGACAGGGAACACCGGGGAGCTGTTTTTT; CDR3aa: CATIRTGNTGELFF
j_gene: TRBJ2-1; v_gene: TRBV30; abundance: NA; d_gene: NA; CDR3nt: TGTGCCTGCGAAAGGCGGGCTACTGAGCAGTTCTTC; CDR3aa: CACERRATEQFF
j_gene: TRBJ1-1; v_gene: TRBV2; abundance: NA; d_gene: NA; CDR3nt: TGTGCCAGCAGCGGATCTCATGGGACTGAAGCTTTCTTT; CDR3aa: CASSGSHGTEAFF
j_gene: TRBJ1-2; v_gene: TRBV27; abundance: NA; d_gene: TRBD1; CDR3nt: TGTGCCAGCAGTCAGGGACAGCCACCCTATGGCTACACCTTC; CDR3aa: CASSQGQPPYGYTF
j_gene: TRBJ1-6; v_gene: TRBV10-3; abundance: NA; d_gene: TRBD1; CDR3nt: TGTGCCATCAGTGAGTCACGGTCACAGGGGACACTCAACCTCCTAAATTCACCCCTCCACTTT; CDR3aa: CAISESRSQGTLNLLNSPLHF
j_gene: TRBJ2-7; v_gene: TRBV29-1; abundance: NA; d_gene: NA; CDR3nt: TGCAGCGTTGAAGATGAGACAGGAAGCTCCTACGAGCAGTACTTC; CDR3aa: CSVEDETGSSYEQYF